What follows are 10 T cell receptor beta chains derived from one specimen sequenced in a study of T cell changes during pregnancy in multiple sclerosis. Sequenced by immunoSEQ multiplex PCR; TCRdb stores in-frame clones only, minus some. The table has 40,000 or so clones, around nine tenths seen once; the top ten hold 0.56%. This specimen was CD4+ T cells from peripheral blood mononuclear cells, taken before pregnancy. These receptors came from a female donor with multiple sclerosis, enrolled in a pregnancy study.

CDR3 protein: CASSQDPPRRTRTEAFF. CDR3 nucleotide sequence: TGCGCCAGCAGCCAAGATCCCCCTCGGAGAACTCGGACTGAAGCTTTCTTT. This chain uses TRBV4-1 with TRBJ1-1, with D hard to call. V lost 0 bases to trimming and J lost 5 bases, with 19 bases between them. Looked up from germline, CDR1 is MGHRA and CDR2 is YSYEKL. This CDR3 region has 17 residues.

The V gene is TRBV30, the J gene TRBJ1-2; D may be TRBD1 (6 bases). Between the trimmed V and J ends, which lost 3 bases and 4 bases, there was a span of 9 bases. The CDR3 runs to 12 residues. In germline, CDR1 is GTSNPN, CDR2 SVGIG (reference sequence). The CDR3 is CAWSQGPYGYTF. The CDR3 nucleotides read TGTGCCTGGAGCCAGGGGCCCTATGGCTACACCTTC.

The sample holds one count of this clone. The V gene is TRBV11-2, the J gene TRBJ2-7; D might be TRBD2 (7 bases). Germline V gene lookup returns CDR1 SGHAT and CDR2 FQNNGV. CDR3 length: 14 residues. With 5 bases removed from V and 6 bases from J, the gap between germline ends came to 17 bases. The DNA for the CDR3 is TGTGCCAGCAGCCTTATTAGGGGGGGCTTCGAGCAGTACTTC. This gives the protein CASSLIRGGFEQYF.

This clone was picked up one time. The chain recombines TRBV5-4 with TRBJ1-2; D is possibly TRBD1 (6 bases). This CDR3 has 16 amino acids. V lost 4 bases, J lost 2 bases, and 18 bases lay in between. Germline V gene sequence: CDR1 SGHNT, CDR2 YYREEE (reference sequence). The CDR3 protein is CASSPTPGHLNYGYTF. CDR3 nucleotide sequence: TGTGCCAGCAGCCCCACACCGGGACACCTCAACTATGGCTACACCTTC.

This clone showed up just once. The chain carries TRBV10-1 and TRBJ1-1; D not resolved. Germline CDR1 is WNHNN and CDR2 is SYGVQD (reference sequence). The germline V and J ends were trimmed by 6 bases and 6 bases, with 11 bases remaining between them. The CDR3 contains 12 residues. For the CDR3, the DNA is TGCGCCAGCAGCAACCCGAGCGCTGAAGCTTTCTTT. Amino acids: CASSNPSAEAFF.

The V gene is TRBV7-9, the J gene TRBJ2-5; D may be TRBD2 (5 bases). The V and J ends lost 3 bases and 1 base respectively, with 18 bases between them. The V gene's germline CDR1 is SEHNR and CDR2 FQNEAQ (reference sequence). CDR3 size: 17 residues. CDR3 protein: CASSFGNTYSPQETQYF. In nucleotides, the CDR3 is TGTGCCAGCAGCTTCGGGAATACCTACTCACCCCAAGAGACCCAGTACTTC.

V usage is TRBV7-2 and J usage is TRBJ1-6; 8 bases match TRBD1. Per germline, CDR1 SGHTA and CDR2 FQGNSA. J was trimmed by 5 bases and V by 3 bases; bases with no gene match: 3. The CDR3 consists of 15 residues. CDR3 region: CASSFQGANNSPLHF. CDR3 DNA: TGTGCCAGCAGCTTTCAGGGGGCCAATAATTCACCCCTCCACTTT.

The CDR3 DNA sequence: TGTGCCAGCAGCCGCGACAGGGACGCCTACGAGCAGTACTTC. Protein sequence: CASSRDRDAYEQYF. This chain connects TRBV6-4 to TRBJ2-7, with 7 bases matching TRBD1. CDR1 MRHNA and CDR2 SNTAGT come from the germline V gene. The J segment lost 2 bases and the V segment lost 6 bases, leaving 7 bases of the junction unmatched. The CDR3 is made up of 14 amino acids.

The chain recombines TRBV19 with TRBJ2-1, with 8 nucleotides matching TRBD1. J gave up 11 bases and V 2 bases, and 11 bases lay outside the gene matches. This CDR3 is 15 amino acids long. Germline CDR1 is LNHDA and CDR2 is SQIVND (reference sequence). The CDR3 region is CASSITQDRDFKQFF. As DNA, the CDR3 is TGTGCCAGTAGTATAACCCAGGACAGGGATTTTAAGCAGTTCTTC.

The chain links TRBV10-1 to TRBJ1-4; no firm D call. Trimming shortened V by 5 bases and J by 5 bases, and 6 bases separated the two germline ends. Germline V lookup: CDR1 WNHNN, CDR2 SYGVQD (reference sequence). This CDR3 comprises 12 residues. The CDR3 DNA reads TGCGCCAGCAGTTCGTCGAATGAAAAACTGTTTTTT. Amino acid sequence: CASSSSNEKLFF.